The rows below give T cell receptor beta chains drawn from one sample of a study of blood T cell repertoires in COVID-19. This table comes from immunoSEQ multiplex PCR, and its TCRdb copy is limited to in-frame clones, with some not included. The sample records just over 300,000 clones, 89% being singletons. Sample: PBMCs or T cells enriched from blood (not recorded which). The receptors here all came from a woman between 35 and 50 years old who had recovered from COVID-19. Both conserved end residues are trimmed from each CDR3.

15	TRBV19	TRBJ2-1	ASSFRTSGRGYNEQF
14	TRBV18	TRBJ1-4	ASSREQGILIGKLF
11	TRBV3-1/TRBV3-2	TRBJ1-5	ASSATYNQPQH
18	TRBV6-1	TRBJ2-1	ASSELWAASPSPYYNEQF
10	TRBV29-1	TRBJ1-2	SAQDREGGYT
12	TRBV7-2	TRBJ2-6	ASGSGAGANVLT
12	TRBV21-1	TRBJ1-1	ASSPRGRRTEAF
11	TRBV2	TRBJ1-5	ASSDVEAQPQH
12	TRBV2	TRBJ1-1	ASMQAHQGTEAF
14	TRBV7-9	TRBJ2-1	ASSGSGEHSYNEQF
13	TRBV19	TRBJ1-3	ASYRQGEGGNTIY
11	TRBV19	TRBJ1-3	ASGQVSGNTIY
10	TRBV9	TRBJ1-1	ASSVATGEAF
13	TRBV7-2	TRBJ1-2	ASGRQGAHNYGYT
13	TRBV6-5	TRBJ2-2	ASSYGLLDTGELF
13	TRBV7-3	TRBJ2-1	ASSLGSTGLNEQF
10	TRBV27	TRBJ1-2	ASSLRGYGYT
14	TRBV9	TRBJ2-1	ASTPVGRGGQDEQF
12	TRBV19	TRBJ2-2	ASSIRQGAGELF
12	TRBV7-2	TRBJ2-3	ASSFRGNPDTQY
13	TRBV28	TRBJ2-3	ASNVRGTGTDTQY
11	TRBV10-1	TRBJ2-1	ASSDGGGTEQF
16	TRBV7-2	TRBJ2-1	ASSSRTSGASSYNEQF
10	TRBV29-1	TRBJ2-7	SVGFTGGEQY
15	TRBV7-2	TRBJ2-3	ASSLSISGSHTDGQY
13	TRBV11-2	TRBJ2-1	ASSPSRGSYNEQF
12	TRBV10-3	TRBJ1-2	AIRDGQGNYGYT
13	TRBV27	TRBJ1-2	ASSLGTHSNYGYT